The rows below give T cell receptor beta chains drawn from one sample of a study of T cells in Graves' hyperthyroidism and ophthalmopathy. TCRdb processed the multiplex PCR reads anew with MiXCR; each CDR3 protein has one entry. The repertoire includes a few hundred thousand distinct CDR3 sequences, approximately 12% of them detected once, and less than 25% sits in the top ten. The sequenced material came from blood. The receptors shown here come from a man younger than 45 with Graves' hyperthyroidism that later progressed to Graves' ophthalmopathy. Each CDR3 is given with its conserved first and last residue. Each record gives: J gene, V gene, clone size, D gene, CDR3 protein, CDR3 DNA. The D gene is left open where the match is weak. The size of a clone is reported for some rows only, either as once, few or many, or as a class for expanded clones.

j_gene: TRBJ1-6
v_gene: TRBV11-3
abundance: many
d_gene: NA
CDR3aa: CASSSGSYNSPLHF
CDR3nt: TGTGCCAGCAGCTCGGGATCTTATAATTCACCCCTCCACTTT

j_gene: TRBJ1-5
v_gene: TRBV12-3/TRBV12-4
abundance: few
d_gene: NA
CDR3aa: CASSSLGTNQPQHF
CDR3nt: TGTGCCAGCAGTTCGCTGGGGACCAATCAGCCCCAGCATTTT

j_gene: TRBJ1-2
v_gene: TRBV3-1
abundance: many
d_gene: NA
CDR3aa: CASSQLRGAGYTF
CDR3nt: TGTGCCAGCAGCCAACTCAGGGGAGCTGGCTACACCTTC

j_gene: TRBJ1-1
v_gene: TRBV9
abundance: NA
d_gene: NA
CDR3aa: CASSDTGNTEAFF
CDR3nt: TGTGCCAGCAGCGACACAGGGAACACTGAAGCTTTCTTT

j_gene: TRBJ1-1
v_gene: TRBV27
abundance: many
d_gene: NA
CDR3aa: CASSPVVNTEAFF
CDR3nt: TGTGCCAGCAGTCCAGTTGTCAACACTGAAGCTTTCTTT

j_gene: TRBJ1-5
v_gene: TRBV19
abundance: NA
d_gene: TRBD1
CDR3aa: CASSMGRGRNYNQPQHF
CDR3nt: TGTGCCAGTAGTATGGGCAGGGGGCGCAATTATAATCAGCCCCAGCATTTT

j_gene: TRBJ2-1
v_gene: TRBV12-3/TRBV12-4
abundance: many
d_gene: TRBD1
CDR3aa: CASTLTGEWYNEQFF
CDR3nt: TGTGCCAGCACCCTGACAGGGGAGTGGTACAATGAGCAGTTCTTC

j_gene: TRBJ1-6
v_gene: TRBV3-1
abundance: few
d_gene: NA
CDR3aa: CASSGWESYNSPLHF
CDR3nt: TGTGCCAGCAGCGGGTGGGAGTCCTATAATTCACCCCTCCACTTT

j_gene: TRBJ1-5
v_gene: TRBV10-3
abundance: NA
d_gene: NA
CDR3aa: CAISVINRELSNQPQHF
CDR3nt: TGTGCCATCAGTGTAATTAATAGGGAACTTAGCAATCAGCCCCAGCATTTT

j_gene: TRBJ1-1
v_gene: TRBV10-3
abundance: many
d_gene: NA
CDR3aa: CATQTQVRREAFF
CDR3nt: TGTGCCACCCAGACACAGGTTCGGCGTGAAGCTTTCTTT

j_gene: TRBJ1-3
v_gene: TRBV12-3/TRBV12-4
abundance: many
d_gene: NA
CDR3aa: CASSPGGGNTIYF
CDR3nt: TGTGCCAGCAGTCCAGGAGGTGGAAACACCATATATTTT

j_gene: TRBJ2-2
v_gene: TRBV7-9
abundance: many
d_gene: TRBD1
CDR3aa: CATDRAYGELFF
CDR3nt: TGTGCCACCGACAGGGCTTACGGGGAGCTGTTTTTT

j_gene: TRBJ1-2
v_gene: TRBV30
abundance: many
d_gene: NA
CDR3aa: CAWSGVNYGYTF
CDR3nt: TGTGCCTGGAGTGGAGTAAACTATGGCTACACCTTC

j_gene: TRBJ1-2
v_gene: TRBV20-1
abundance: many
d_gene: NA
CDR3aa: CSARAGNNYGYTF
CDR3nt: TGCAGTGCTAGAGCCGGAAACAACTATGGCTACACCTTC

j_gene: TRBJ1-2
v_gene: TRBV12-5
abundance: few
d_gene: NA
CDR3aa: CASGAQPQVYGYTF
CDR3nt: TGTGCTAGTGGTGCACAACCCCAGGTATATGGCTACACCTTC

j_gene: TRBJ1-1
v_gene: TRBV18
abundance: few
d_gene: NA
CDR3aa: CASSPGGYRAQNEAFF
CDR3nt: TGTGCCAGCTCACCAGGGGGATACAGGGCACAGAATGAAGCTTTCTTT

j_gene: TRBJ2-7
v_gene: TRBV5-1
abundance: NA
d_gene: TRBD1
CDR3aa: CASSLGTGANEQYF
CDR3nt: TGCGCCAGCAGCTTGGGGACAGGGGCCAACGAGCAGTACTTC

j_gene: TRBJ2-1
v_gene: TRBV11-3
abundance: many
d_gene: TRBD2
CDR3aa: CASSQAGGSEEQFF
CDR3nt: TGTGCCAGCAGTCAGGCGGGGGGGTCTGAAGAGCAGTTCTTC

j_gene: TRBJ2-1
v_gene: TRBV24-1
abundance: NA
d_gene: NA
CDR3aa: CATSEVTEQFF
CDR3nt: TGTGCCACCAGTGAGGTGACAGAGCAGTTCTTC

j_gene: TRBJ1-2
v_gene: TRBV24-1
abundance: many
d_gene: NA
CDR3aa: CATSVQARVYGYTF
CDR3nt: TGTGCCACCAGTGTCCAGGCGCGTGTGTATGGCTACACCTTC

j_gene: TRBJ2-6
v_gene: TRBV11-2
abundance: NA
d_gene: NA
CDR3aa: CAERGGGTPSGANVLTF
CDR3nt: TGTGCCGAACGTGGAGGGGGCACACCCTCTGGGGCCAACGTCCTGACTTTC

j_gene: TRBJ2-3
v_gene: TRBV11-1
abundance: many
d_gene: NA
CDR3aa: CASITLRRGTQYF
CDR3nt: TGTGCCAGCATCACCCTCAGGCGGGGTACGCAGTATTTT

j_gene: TRBJ1-1
v_gene: TRBV19
abundance: many
d_gene: NA
CDR3aa: CASKSRLGRLNTEAFF
CDR3nt: TGTGCCAGTAAGTCTAGGCTCGGACGCCTTAACACTGAAGCTTTCTTT

j_gene: TRBJ1-5
v_gene: TRBV28
abundance: many
d_gene: NA
CDR3aa: CASSLIQGRYSNQPQHF
CDR3nt: TGTGCCAGCAGTTTAATCCAGGGTAGGTATAGCAATCAGCCCCAGCATTTT

j_gene: TRBJ2-1
v_gene: TRBV4-1
abundance: few
d_gene: NA
CDR3aa: CASSQQGITYNEQFF
CDR3nt: TGCGCCAGCAGCCAACAGGGGATCACCTACAATGAGCAGTTCTTC

j_gene: TRBJ2-5
v_gene: TRBV7-9
abundance: many
d_gene: TRBD1
CDR3aa: CASSSWTGETQYF
CDR3nt: TGTGCCAGCAGCTCCTGGACAGGGGAGACCCAGTACTTC

j_gene: TRBJ1-2
v_gene: TRBV3-1
abundance: many
d_gene: TRBD1
CDR3aa: CASSQEQGAVGGYTF
CDR3nt: TGTGCCAGCAGCCAAGAACAGGGGGCTGTTGGTGGCTACACCTTC

j_gene: TRBJ2-7
v_gene: TRBV19
abundance: few
d_gene: NA
CDR3aa: CASSPSLGGAYEQYF
CDR3nt: TGTGCCAGTAGTCCAAGCCTAGGAGGGGCCTACGAGCAGTACTTC

j_gene: TRBJ2-2
v_gene: TRBV5-4
abundance: NA
d_gene: NA
CDR3aa: CASSLDWAGSGELFF
CDR3nt: TGTGCCAGCAGCTTGGATTGGGCGGGGTCCGGGGAGCTGTTTTTT

j_gene: TRBJ2-3
v_gene: TRBV7-9
abundance: once
d_gene: NA
CDR3aa: CASSLKSTDTQYF
CDR3nt: TGTGCCAGCAGCTTAAAGAGCACAGATACGCAGTATTTT

j_gene: TRBJ2-1
v_gene: TRBV7-9
abundance: few
d_gene: TRBD1
CDR3aa: CASSPPGQSIINEQFF
CDR3nt: TGTGCCAGCAGCCCCCCGGGACAGTCTATAATCAATGAGCAGTTCTTC

j_gene: TRBJ2-7
v_gene: TRBV19
abundance: few
d_gene: TRBD2
CDR3aa: CASSLGGSGSSYEQYF
CDR3nt: TGTGCCAGTAGTTTGGGTGGAAGCGGGAGCTCCTACGAGCAGTACTTC

j_gene: TRBJ1-1
v_gene: TRBV11-3
abundance: NA
d_gene: NA
CDR3aa: CASSLERIGRSEAFF
CDR3nt: TGTGCCAGCAGCTTAGAGAGGATCGGACGGTCAGAAGCTTTCTTT

j_gene: TRBJ2-1
v_gene: TRBV27
abundance: many
d_gene: NA
CDR3aa: CASSPLSGGPYNEQFF
CDR3nt: TGTGCCAGCAGTCCCCTGTCAGGGGGGCCCTACAATGAGCAGTTCTTC

j_gene: TRBJ1-5
v_gene: TRBV27
abundance: NA
d_gene: TRBD1
CDR3aa: CASSPGTGGAYQPQHF
CDR3nt: TGTGCCAGCAGTCCCGGGACAGGGGGCGCCTATCAGCCCCAGCATTTT

j_gene: TRBJ2-1
v_gene: TRBV7-9
abundance: NA
d_gene: NA
CDR3aa: CASSLDRDSYNEQFF
CDR3nt: TGTGCCAGCAGCTTAGACAGGGACTCCTACAATGAGCAGTTCTTC

j_gene: TRBJ2-1
v_gene: TRBV7-9
abundance: NA
d_gene: TRBD2
CDR3aa: CASSGSGGATGNEQFF
CDR3nt: TGTGCCAGCAGCGGCTCCGGGGGGGCCACTGGCAATGAGCAGTTCTTC

j_gene: TRBJ2-3
v_gene: TRBV7-2
abundance: many
d_gene: NA
CDR3aa: CASSRPLGDTQYF
CDR3nt: TGTGCCAGCAGCAGACCGCTGGGCGATACGCAGTATTTT

j_gene: TRBJ1-5
v_gene: TRBV4-1
abundance: NA
d_gene: NA
CDR3aa: CASSKGGLQPQHF
CDR3nt: TGCGCCAGCAGCAAGGGGGGGCTTCAGCCCCAGCATTTT

j_gene: TRBJ1-2
v_gene: TRBV29-1
abundance: NA
d_gene: NA
CDR3aa: CSVELSRGYTF
CDR3nt: TGCAGCGTTGAACTGAGCCGTGGCTACACCTTC

j_gene: TRBJ1-2
v_gene: TRBV9
abundance: many
d_gene: TRBD1
CDR3aa: CASKRQGDYGYTF
CDR3nt: TGTGCCAGCAAAAGACAGGGGGACTATGGCTACACCTTC

j_gene: TRBJ2-1
v_gene: TRBV12-3/TRBV12-4
abundance: many
d_gene: NA
CDR3aa: CASSLNEGTNEQFF
CDR3nt: TGTGCCAGCAGTTTAAACGAAGGGACTAATGAGCAGTTCTTC

j_gene: TRBJ1-6
v_gene: TRBV12-3/TRBV12-4
abundance: NA
d_gene: TRBD1
CDR3aa: CASTRLDRAYNSPLHF
CDR3nt: TGTGCCAGCACCAGACTCGACAGGGCCTATAATTCACCCCTCCACTTT

j_gene: TRBJ2-1
v_gene: TRBV13
abundance: many
d_gene: TRBD2
CDR3aa: CASSTTSDLSYNEQFF
CDR3nt: TGTGCCAGCAGCACCACTAGCGACCTCTCCTACAATGAGCAGTTCTTC

j_gene: TRBJ2-5
v_gene: TRBV6-1
abundance: many
d_gene: TRBD1
CDR3aa: CASSERGQAGLETQYF
CDR3nt: TGTGCCAGCAGTGAAAGGGGACAGGCGGGACTGGAGACCCAGTACTTC

j_gene: TRBJ2-7
v_gene: TRBV7-3
abundance: many
d_gene: TRBD1
CDR3aa: CASSLIGLSDRGDEQYF
CDR3nt: TGTGCCAGCAGCTTAATAGGGCTTTCGGACAGGGGAGACGAGCAGTACTTC

j_gene: TRBJ2-7
v_gene: TRBV3-1
abundance: many
d_gene: TRBD2
CDR3aa: CASSHGLAGSEQYF
CDR3nt: TGTGCCAGCAGCCACGGACTAGCGGGGAGCGAGCAGTACTTC

j_gene: TRBJ1-2
v_gene: TRBV6-2/TRBV6-3
abundance: NA
d_gene: NA
CDR3aa: CASSATHSYGYTF
CDR3nt: TGTGCCAGCAGTGCGACGCATTCCTATGGCTACACCTTC

j_gene: TRBJ2-7
v_gene: TRBV11-2
abundance: many
d_gene: TRBD1
CDR3aa: CASSFPVAGGYYEQYF
CDR3nt: TGTGCCAGCAGCTTCCCCGTGGCAGGGGGCTACTACGAGCAGTACTTC

j_gene: TRBJ2-5
v_gene: TRBV10-3
abundance: few
d_gene: NA
CDR3aa: CAISESGNPEAQYF
CDR3nt: TGTGCCATCAGTGAGTCAGGCAACCCGGAGGCCCAGTACTTC

j_gene: TRBJ1-5
v_gene: TRBV27
abundance: many
d_gene: TRBD1
CDR3aa: CASSRQGGLSNQPQHF
CDR3nt: TGTGCCAGCAGCCGACAGGGGGGGTTAAGCAATCAGCCCCAGCATTTT

j_gene: TRBJ1-3
v_gene: TRBV20-1
abundance: few
d_gene: NA
CDR3aa: CSALTGSGNTIYF
CDR3nt: TGCAGTGCCCTGACAGGTTCTGGAAACACCATATATTTT

j_gene: TRBJ1-1
v_gene: TRBV29-1
abundance: few
d_gene: NA
CDR3aa: CSVEALGPEAFF
CDR3nt: TGCAGCGTGGAGGCCCTTGGTCCTGAAGCTTTCTTT

j_gene: TRBJ1-1
v_gene: TRBV6-1
abundance: NA
d_gene: NA
CDR3aa: CASSEDMGAFF
CDR3nt: TGTGCCAGCAGTGAGGACATGGGCGCTTTCTTT

j_gene: TRBJ2-7
v_gene: TRBV10-3
abundance: few
d_gene: TRBD2
CDR3aa: CAISERLAGPNYEQYF
CDR3nt: TGTGCCATCAGTGAAAGGCTAGCGGGCCCCAACTACGAGCAGTACTTC

j_gene: TRBJ1-2
v_gene: TRBV29-1
abundance: few
d_gene: TRBD1
CDR3aa: CSAAPQGINYGYTF
CDR3nt: TGCAGCGCCGCCCCACAGGGGATTAACTATGGCTACACCTTC

j_gene: TRBJ1-2
v_gene: TRBV6-2/TRBV6-3
abundance: many
d_gene: TRBD1
CDR3aa: CASSYTGDYGYTF
CDR3nt: TGTGCCAGCAGTTACACAGGGGACTATGGCTACACCTTC

j_gene: TRBJ1-4
v_gene: TRBV6-5
abundance: once
d_gene: NA
CDR3aa: CASSYKGNDEKLFF
CDR3nt: TGTGCCAGCAGTTACAAAGGGAACGACGAAAAACTGTTTTTT

j_gene: TRBJ2-3
v_gene: TRBV6-5
abundance: many
d_gene: NA
CDR3aa: CASSYAGTDTQYF
CDR3nt: TGTGCCAGCAGTTACGCTGGAACAGATACGCAGTATTTT

j_gene: TRBJ1-2
v_gene: TRBV20-1
abundance: many
d_gene: TRBD1
CDR3aa: CSASEGGAGYGYTF
CDR3nt: TGCAGTGCTAGTGAAGGGGGCGCCGGCTATGGCTACACCTTC